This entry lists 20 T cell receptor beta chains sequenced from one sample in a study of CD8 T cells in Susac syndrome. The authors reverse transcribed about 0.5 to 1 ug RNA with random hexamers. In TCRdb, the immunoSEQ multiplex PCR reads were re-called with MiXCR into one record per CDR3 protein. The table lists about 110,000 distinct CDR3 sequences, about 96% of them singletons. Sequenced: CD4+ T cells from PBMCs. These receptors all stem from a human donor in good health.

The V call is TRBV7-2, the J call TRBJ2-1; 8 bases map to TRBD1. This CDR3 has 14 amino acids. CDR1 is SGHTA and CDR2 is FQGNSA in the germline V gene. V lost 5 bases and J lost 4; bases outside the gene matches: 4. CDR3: CASSEGQEYNEQFF. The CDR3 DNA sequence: TGTGCCAGCAGCGAGGGACAGGAGTACAATGAGCAGTTCTTC.

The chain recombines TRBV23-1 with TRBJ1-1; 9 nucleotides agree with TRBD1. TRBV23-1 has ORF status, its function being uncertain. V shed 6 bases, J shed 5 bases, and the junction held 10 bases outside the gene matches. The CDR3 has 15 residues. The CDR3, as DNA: TGCGCCAGCAGGCCGAGGGACAGGGTGGAGACTGAAGCTTTCTTT. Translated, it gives CASRPRDRVETEAFF.

DNA of the CDR3: TGTGCCAGCAGCTTAGGACCGTACCCCTCCTACGAGCAGTACTTC. This translates into CASSLGPYPSYEQYF. The rearrangement links TRBV11-2 to TRBJ2-7; D is uncertain. The CDR3 consists of 15 residues. Germline CDR1 SGHAT, CDR2 FQNNGV. V was pared by 1 base and J by 0 bases, with 10 bases between.

The CDR3 sequence is CARPSRDYGFF. DNA for the CDR3: TGTGCCAGGCCCTCCCGGGACTACGGATTCTTC. The gene calls are TRBV27 and TRBJ2-1, with 7 bases fitting TRBD2. J was trimmed by 16 bases and V by 9 bases; bases with no gene match: 12. Germline CDR1 MNHEY, CDR2 SMNVEV (reference sequence). This CDR3 comprises 11 residues.

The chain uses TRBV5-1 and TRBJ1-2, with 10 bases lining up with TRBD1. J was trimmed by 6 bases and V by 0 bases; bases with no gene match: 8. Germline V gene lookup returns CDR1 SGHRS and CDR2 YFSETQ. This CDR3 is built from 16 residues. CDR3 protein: CASSLESGQGRNGYTF. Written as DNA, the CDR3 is TGCGCCAGCAGCTTGGAATCGGGACAGGGGAGGAATGGCTACACCTTC.

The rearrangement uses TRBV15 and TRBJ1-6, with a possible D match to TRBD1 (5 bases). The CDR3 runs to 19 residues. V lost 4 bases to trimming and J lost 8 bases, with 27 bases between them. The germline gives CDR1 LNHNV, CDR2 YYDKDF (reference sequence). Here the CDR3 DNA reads TGTGCCACCAGCACCACTATGGGGACCAGCGCGCTTCGGGATTCACCCCTCCACTTT. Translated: CATSTTMGTSALRDSPLHF.

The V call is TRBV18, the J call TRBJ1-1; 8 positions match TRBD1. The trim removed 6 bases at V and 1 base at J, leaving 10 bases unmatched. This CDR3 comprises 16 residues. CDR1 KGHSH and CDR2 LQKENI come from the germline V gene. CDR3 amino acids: CASSPDRGRGNTEAFF. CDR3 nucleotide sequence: TGTGCCAGCTCCCCCGACAGGGGAAGGGGGAACACTGAAGCTTTCTTT.

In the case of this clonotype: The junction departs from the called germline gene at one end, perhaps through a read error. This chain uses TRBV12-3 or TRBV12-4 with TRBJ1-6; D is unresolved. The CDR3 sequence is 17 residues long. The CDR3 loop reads CASSPRSSSSYSSPLHF. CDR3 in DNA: TGTGCCAGCAGTCCCCGTTCGTCCAGCTCCTATAGTTCACCCCTCCACTTT.

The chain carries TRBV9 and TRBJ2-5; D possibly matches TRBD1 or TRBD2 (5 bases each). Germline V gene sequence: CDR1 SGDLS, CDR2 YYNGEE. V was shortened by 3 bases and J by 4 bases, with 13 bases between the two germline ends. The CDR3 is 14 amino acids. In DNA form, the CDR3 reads TGTGCCAGCAGCGCCCGATCGGGGCCAGAGACCCAGTACTTC. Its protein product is CASSARSGPETQYF.

The CDR3 sequence is CSAGEMVRWNYYEQYF. The CDR3 nucleotides read TGCAGTGCTGGGGAAATGGTGCGGTGGAACTACTACGAGCAGTACTTC. The chain is built from TRBV20-1 and TRBJ2-7; D is unclear. CDR3 length: 16 amino acids. Between the trimmed V and J ends, which lost 5 bases and 3 bases, there was a span of 23 bases. Germline CDR1 reads DFQATT; CDR2 reads SNEGSKA (reference sequence).

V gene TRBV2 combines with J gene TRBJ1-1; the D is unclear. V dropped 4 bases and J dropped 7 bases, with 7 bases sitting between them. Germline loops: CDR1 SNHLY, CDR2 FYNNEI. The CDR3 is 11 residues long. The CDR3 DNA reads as TGTGCCAGCAGTGTCGACTATGAAGCTTTCTTT. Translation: CASSVDYEAFF.

CDR3 in DNA: TGCGCCAGCAGCCCCTCCGTTTCCTACAATGAGCAGTTCTTC. Protein product: CASSPSVSYNEQFF. V and J are TRBV5-1 and TRBJ2-1; unclear D gene. Trimming removed 4 bases at V and 1 base at J, with 9 bases between. CDR1 and CDR2 (germline): SGHRS, YFSETQ. CDR3 length equals 14 residues.

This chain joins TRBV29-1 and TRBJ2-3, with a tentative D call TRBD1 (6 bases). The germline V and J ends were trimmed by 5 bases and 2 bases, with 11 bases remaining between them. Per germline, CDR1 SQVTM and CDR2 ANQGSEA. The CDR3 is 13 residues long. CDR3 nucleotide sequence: TGCAGCGTTTCCCGGGACAACACAGATACGCAGTATTTT. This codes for CSVSRDNTDTQYF.

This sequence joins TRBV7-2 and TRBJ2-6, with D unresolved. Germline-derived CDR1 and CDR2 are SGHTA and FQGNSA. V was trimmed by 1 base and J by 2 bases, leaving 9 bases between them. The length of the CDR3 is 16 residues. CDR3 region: CASSLEGWTGANVLTF. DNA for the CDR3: TGTGCCAGCAGCTTAGAGGGATGGACTGGGGCCAACGTCCTGACTTTC.

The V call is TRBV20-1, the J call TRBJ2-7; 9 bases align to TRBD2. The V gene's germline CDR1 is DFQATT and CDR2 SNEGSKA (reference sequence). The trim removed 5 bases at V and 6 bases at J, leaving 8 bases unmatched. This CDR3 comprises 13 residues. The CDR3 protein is CSAPNSGSIEQYF. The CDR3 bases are TGCAGTGCTCCCAATAGCGGGAGTATCGAGCAGTACTTC.

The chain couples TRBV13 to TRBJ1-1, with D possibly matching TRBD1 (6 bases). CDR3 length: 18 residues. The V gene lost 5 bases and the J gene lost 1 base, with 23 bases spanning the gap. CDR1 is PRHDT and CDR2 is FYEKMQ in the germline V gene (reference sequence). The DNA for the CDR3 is TGTGCCAGCAGCCCATGGGCAGGGCCTCAGGGGAGGAACACTGAAGCTTTCTTT. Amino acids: CASSPWAGPQGRNTEAFF.

The CDR3 DNA follows: TGTGCCAGCAGTTTGCTCGCAGCCTCCTACGAGCAGTACTTC. Protein product: CASSLLAASYEQYF. This sequence joins TRBV27 and TRBJ2-7; D gene uncertain. V dropped 3 bases and J dropped 0 bases, with 9 bases sitting between them. CDR1 and CDR2 from the germline V gene are MNHEY and SMNVEV (reference sequence). This CDR3 has 14 amino acids.

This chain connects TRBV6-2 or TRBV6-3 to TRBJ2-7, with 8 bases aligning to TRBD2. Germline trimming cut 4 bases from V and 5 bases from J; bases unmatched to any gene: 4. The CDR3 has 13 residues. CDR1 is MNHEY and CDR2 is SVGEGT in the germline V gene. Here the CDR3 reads CASSFGRAHEQYF. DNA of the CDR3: TGTGCCAGCAGTTTCGGGAGGGCCCACGAGCAGTACTTC.

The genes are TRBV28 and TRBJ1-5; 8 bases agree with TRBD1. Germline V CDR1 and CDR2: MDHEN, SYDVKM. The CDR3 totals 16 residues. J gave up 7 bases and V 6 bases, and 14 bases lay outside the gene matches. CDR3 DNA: TGTGCCAGCAGCCGGGAACGTATCAGGGGGCGCCAGCCCCAGCATTTT. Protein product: CASSRERIRGRQPQHF.

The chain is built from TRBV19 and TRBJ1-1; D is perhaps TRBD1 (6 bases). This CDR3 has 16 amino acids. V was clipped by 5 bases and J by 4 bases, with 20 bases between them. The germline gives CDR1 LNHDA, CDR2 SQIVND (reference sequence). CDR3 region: CASSVGAQGWSTEAFF. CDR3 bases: TGTGCCAGTAGTGTCGGAGCACAGGGCTGGAGCACTGAAGCTTTCTTT.